This TCR beta chain was obtained from a study of persistence of HIV-infected CD4 T cells. Study-level points and caveats: TCRbeta richness was lower in CMV- and Gag-responding cells than in anti-CD3/anti-CD28-responding cells. Antigen-responding cells were enriched for degenerate expanded CDR3beta sequences.

Stimulation used 8 to 10 ug/mL lysate from CMV-infected fibroblasts. CD40L-negative CD69-negative CD45RO-high memory CD4+ T cells were sorted as populations depleted of antigen-responding cells. Stimulated PBMCs had first been depleted of CD8+ T cells. CD8-depleted PBMCs were stimulated less than 20 hours with anti-CD28/CD49d costimulation, CD40-blocking antibody and enfuvirtide. Note on this clone: Its matching antigen is unknown.

The V end was cut by 6 bases, the J end by 4 bases, with 13 bases between. CDR3 size: 13 residues. Per the germline V gene, CDR1 is SGHRS and CDR2 is YFSETQ. The immunoSEQ assay was version 4, run in survey mode. Assay: immunoSEQ multiplex PCR; the TCRdb copy retains only in-frame clones and omits some. This table has tens of thousands of clones, approximately 72% appearing once. V gene TRBV5-1 combines with J gene TRBJ1-2; no definite D call. The sample here was CD4+ T cells sorted from PBMCs after roughly 18-hour stimulation, taken from a patient who received antiretroviral therapy. This sequence was found in an adult man with HIV who was CMV-seropositive. The CDR3 coding sequence is TGCGCCAGCACCTCCCCGGACGCCTATGGCTACACCTTC. Translation gives CASTSPDAYGYTF.